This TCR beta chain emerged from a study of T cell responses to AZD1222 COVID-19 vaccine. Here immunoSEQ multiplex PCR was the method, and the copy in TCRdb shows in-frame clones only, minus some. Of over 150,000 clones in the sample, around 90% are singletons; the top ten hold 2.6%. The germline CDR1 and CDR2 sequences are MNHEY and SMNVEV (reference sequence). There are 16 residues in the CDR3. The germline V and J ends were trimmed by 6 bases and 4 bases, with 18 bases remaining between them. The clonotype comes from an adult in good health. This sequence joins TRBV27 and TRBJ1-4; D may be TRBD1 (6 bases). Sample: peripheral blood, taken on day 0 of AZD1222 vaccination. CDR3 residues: CASRGLGTPNNEKLFF. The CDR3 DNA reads TGTGCCAGCAGGGGGCTAGGGACACCGAATAATGAAAAACTGTTTTTT.